These T cell receptor beta chains were read from a single sample in a study of blood T cell repertoires in COVID-19. The protocol was immunoSEQ multiplex PCR, while the TCRdb copy is restricted to in-frame clones and leaves out a portion. Of over 150,000 clones in the sample, approximately 90% were seen once. Sequencing used peripheral blood. All receptors come from a man aged 50-60 years who had recovered from COVID-19. Both conserved end residues are part of each CDR3. The order of the fields is D gene, V gene, J gene, CDR3 protein, CDR3 DNA. D genes are given only for firm matches.

>.|TRBV21-1|TRBJ2-2
CASSKVKARGNTGELFF
TGTGCCAGCAGCAAAGTAAAGGCTAGAGGAAACACCGGGGAGCTGTTTTTT
>TRBD2|TRBV7-2|TRBJ2-1
CASSLGREGRLRNEQFF
TGTGCCAGCAGCTTAGGGCGGGAGGGCCGATTACGGAATGAGCAGTTCTTC
>.|TRBV6-6|TRBJ2-2
CASSGTPNTGELFF
TGTGCCAGCAGCGGGACACCTAACACCGGGGAGCTGTTTTTT
>TRBD1|TRBV5-6|TRBJ2-3
CASRLPGQSTDTQYF
TGTGCCAGCAGATTACCGGGACAGTCAACAGATACGCAGTATTTT
>TRBD1|TRBV7-7|TRBJ2-5
CASSLTGLGETQYF
TGTGCCAGCAGCCTGACAGGGCTAGGAGAGACCCAGTACTTC
>.|TRBV28|TRBJ2-1
CASKGNEQFF
TGTGCCAGCAAGGGGAATGAGCAGTTCTTC
>.|TRBV14|TRBJ2-5
CASSPLSRETQYF
TGTGCCAGCAGCCCCCTTTCCCGAGAGACCCAGTACTTC
>.|TRBV9|TRBJ2-3
CASSVVAAGQDTQYF
TGTGCCAGCAGCGTAGTAGCGGCGGGTCAAGATACGCAGTATTTT
>TRBD2|TRBV7-6|TRBJ2-3
CASSLSSGVTSGGTDTQYF
TGTGCCAGCAGCTTATCCAGCGGGGTCACCTCAGGTGGCACAGATACGCAGTATTTT
>TRBD2|TRBV2|TRBJ2-3
CASSRTSGFTDTQYF
TGTGCCAGCAGTCGGACTAGCGGGTTCACAGATACGCAGTATTTT
>.|TRBV5-4|TRBJ2-5
CASSSLETQYF
TGTGCCAGCAGCTCTTTGGAGACCCAGTACTTC
>TRBD2|TRBV2|TRBJ2-7
CASLMTSGSPGSEQYF
TGTGCCAGCTTAATGACTAGCGGGAGTCCGGGCTCCGAGCAGTACTTC
>TRBD1|TRBV19|TRBJ2-3
CASSYGTGGLADTQYF
TGTGCCAGTAGTTACGGGACAGGAGGTTTGGCAGATACGCAGTATTTT
>.|TRBV27|TRBJ1-2
CASSQSGLNYGYTF
TGTGCCAGCAGTCAGTCGGGACTTAACTATGGCTACACCTTC
>.|TRBV4-1|TRBJ1-1
CASSPGRENTEAFF
TGCGCCAGCAGCCCCGGACGGGAGAACACTGAAGCTTTCTTT
>.|TRBV11-2|TRBJ2-7
CASSSRGRDILSYEQYF
TGTGCCAGCAGCTCCAGAGGACGGGACATCCTATCCTACGAGCAGTACTTC
>TRBD1|TRBV4-1|TRBJ2-7
CASSLRQGTDEQYF
TGCGCCAGCAGCCTAAGACAGGGAACGGACGAGCAGTACTTC
>TRBD2|TRBV7-8|TRBJ2-7
CASSREGTSFNEQYF
TGTGCCAGCAGCCGCGAGGGGACTAGCTTCAACGAGCAGTACTTC
>.|TRBV6-2/TRBV6-3|TRBJ2-3
CASSFPPGGPRTDTQYF
TGTGCCAGCAGTTTTCCCCCAGGGGGGCCACGCACAGATACGCAGTATTTT
>TRBD1|TRBV6-5|TRBJ2-2
CASKGQVNTGELFF
TGTGCCAGCAAGGGACAGGTGAACACCGGGGAGCTGTTTTTT
>.|TRBV6-1|TRBJ2-7
CASSERLGVRSYEQYF
TGTGCCAGCAGTGAAAGGCTAGGGGTAAGGTCATACGAGCAGTACTTC
>TRBD2|TRBV5-1|TRBJ2-3
CASSLQASGGDTQYF
TGCGCCAGCAGCTTACAGGCGAGCGGGGGAGATACGCAGTATTTT
>.|TRBV7-3|TRBJ2-3
CASSKTATSTDTQYF
TGTGCCAGCAGCAAGACAGCCACCTCCACAGATACGCAGTATTTT
>TRBD2|TRBV19|TRBJ2-3
CASGIAGRTTDTQYF
TGTGCCAGTGGGATAGCGGGGAGAACGACAGATACGCAGTATTTT
>TRBD1|TRBV5-1|TRBJ1-2
CASVPAPGGNYGYTF
TGCGCCAGCGTCCCGGCCCCAGGGGGGAACTATGGCTACACCTTC
>TRBD2|TRBV7-2|TRBJ2-1
CASSVKREGRWFF
TGTGCCAGCAGCGTCAAGCGGGAGGGCCGGTGGTTCTTC
>.|TRBV30|TRBJ1-1
CAWRTETAMGTEAFF
TGTGCCTGGAGGACCGAGACAGCGATGGGCACTGAAGCTTTCTTT
>TRBD2|TRBV4-3|TRBJ2-1
CASSLRTSGAGAWNEQFF
TGCGCCAGCAGCCTTCGGACTAGCGGGGCTGGGGCATGGAATGAGCAGTTCTTC
>.|TRBV7-6|TRBJ1-2
CASSLTTASGGYTF
TGTGCCAGCAGCTTAACCACAGCCAGCGGTGGCTACACCTTC